This T cell receptor beta chain was sequenced for a study of T-cell memory formation after mild COVID-19. General observations from the study: Clones that got smaller from day 15 to 85 had even CD4/CD8, while clones growing later tipped toward CD4+.

This clonotype was detected only a few times. Its antigen is as yet unknown. Using its own MiXCR run on the 5' RACE reads, TCRdb lists one record per CDR3 protein. This table holds around 320,000 distinct CDR3 sequences, under 30% found once. The source material was PBMCs or a T cell subset sorted from them (not recorded which). The receptor's source is an adult woman who had mild COVID-19 (a few samples of this study predate the infection). Cell type and time point are not known.

DNA of the CDR3: TGCAGTGCTAGAGAGACGCAGTTATTCGGAACTAATGAGCAGTTCTTC. This sequence encodes CSARETQLFGTNEQFF. V usage is TRBV20-1 and J usage is TRBJ2-1; unclear D gene. Trimming pared 0 bases from V and 7 bases from J, leaving 19 bases between. Germline CDR1 reads DFQATT; CDR2 reads SNEGSKA (reference sequence). There are 16 residues in the CDR3.